The 30 T cell receptor beta chains below come from one sample, sequenced in a study of glioma-infiltrating T cells after dendritic cell vaccination. Data came from immunoSEQ multiplex PCR; TCRdb stores just in-frame clones and leaves some out. Of under 100,000 clones in the sample, approximately 80% were seen once. Material: blood, obtained before dendritic cell vaccination. The receptors derive from a human donor with glioblastoma.

The V and J genes are TRBV7-6 and TRBJ2-1, with 12 bases identical to TRBD1. Germline trimming cut 3 bases from V and 4 bases from J; bases unmatched to any gene: 4. Germline V lookup: CDR1 SGHVS, CDR2 FNYEAQ. The CDR3 length is 16 residues. CDR3 protein: CASSLGQGALYNEQFF. The CDR3 DNA reads as TGTGCCAGCAGCTTGGGACAGGGGGCGCTTTACAATGAGCAGTTCTTC.

The rearrangement uses TRBV29-1 and TRBJ2-7; perhaps TRBD1 as D (6 bases). The germline V gene encodes CDR1 SQVTM and CDR2 ANQGSEA. Deletions cut 4 bases from V and 0 bases from J, with 10 bases between. This CDR3 region has 13 residues. The CDR3 DNA reads as TGCAGCGTTGCAGGGGTTTACTCCTACGAGCAGTACTTC. Protein product: CSVAGVYSYEQYF.

The rearrangement uses TRBV28 and TRBJ2-1; 7 nucleotides match TRBD1. Per the germline V gene, CDR1 is MDHEN and CDR2 is SYDVKM. This CDR3 region has 14 residues. The V gene end was trimmed by 3 bases and the J gene end by 2 bases; junction bases not matched to a gene: 1. CDR3 loop: CASSFQGAYNEQFF. For the CDR3, the DNA is TGTGCCAGCAGTTTCCAGGGGGCCTACAATGAGCAGTTCTTC.

The V gene is TRBV5-1, the J gene TRBJ1-1; the D is unclear. The length of the CDR3 is 14 residues. The germline gives CDR1 SGHRS, CDR2 YFSETQ. V was clipped by 0 bases and J by 1 base, with 7 bases between them. This CDR3 is CASSLDSGNTEAFF. The CDR3 nucleotides are TGCGCCAGCAGCTTGGACAGTGGGAACACTGAAGCTTTCTTT.

J is TRBJ2-2 and V is TRBV25-1, with no clear D. The CDR3 totals 13 residues. Germline V CDR1 and CDR2: MGHDK, SYGVNS. Trimming left V 7 bases short and J 4 bases short, with 10 bases between. CDR3 nucleotide sequence: TGTGCCAGCACACCTAAAAGCACCGGGGAGCTGTTTTTT. Its protein product is CASTPKSTGELFF.

This chain uses TRBV2 with TRBJ1-1; TRBD1 agrees at 10 bases. Germline V gene sequence: CDR1 SNHLY, CDR2 FYNNEI. The CDR3 runs to 16 residues. J gave up 0 bases and V 3 bases, and 4 bases lay outside the gene matches. The CDR3 DNA sequence: TGTGCCAGCAGTGACTTGGGACAGGGGTTGAACACTGAAGCTTTCTTT. Encoded protein: CASSDLGQGLNTEAFF.

V is TRBV7-3 and J is TRBJ1-5, with no clear D. This CDR3 is built from 13 residues. In germline, CDR1 is SGHTA, CDR2 FQGTGA. V was pared by 0 bases and J by 7 bases, with 7 bases between. The CDR3 loop reads CASSLTSGQPQHF. The CDR3 nucleotides are TGTGCCAGCAGCTTAACATCAGGCCAGCCCCAGCATTTT.

The chain uses TRBV9 and TRBJ2-1; D remains ambiguous. Trimming stripped 3 bases from V and 0 bases from J, with 10 bases between. Per the germline V gene, CDR1 is SGDLS and CDR2 is YYNGEE. CDR3 length: 15 amino acids. The CDR3 sequence: CASSASVSSYNEQFF. The CDR3, as DNA: TGTGCCAGCAGCGCTTCCGTCAGCTCCTACAATGAGCAGTTCTTC.

The chain couples TRBV4-1 to TRBJ2-2, with D perhaps matching TRBD1 (5 bases). The CDR3 covers 15 residues. The V end was cut by 0 bases, the J end by 6 bases, with 11 bases between. Germline V gene lookup returns CDR1 MGHRA and CDR2 YSYEKL. The DNA for the CDR3 is TGCGCCAGCAGCCAAGATGTGAAGGGGCCCGGGGAGCTGTTTTTT. Its protein product is CASSQDVKGPGELFF.

V usage is TRBV2 and J usage is TRBJ2-3; D perhaps matches TRBD2 (5 bases). Trimming shortened V by 2 bases and J by 2 bases, and 8 bases separated the two germline ends. Germline-derived CDR1 and CDR2 are SNHLY and FYNNEI. The CDR3 is 14 residues long. The CDR3 nucleotides read TGTGCCAGCAGTGAAAGACTATCCACAGATACGCAGTATTTT. Protein sequence: CASSERLSTDTQYF.

The genes are TRBV30 and TRBJ2-5; 8 bases agree with TRBD1. The CDR3 is 13 residues long. Germline CDR1 reads GTSNPN; CDR2 reads SVGIG (reference sequence). Trimming cost V 0 bases and J 9 bases; bases outside gene matches: 6. CDR3 amino acids: CAWSVQGARAQYF. The CDR3, as DNA: TGTGCCTGGAGTGTTCAGGGGGCGAGGGCCCAGTACTTC.

The rearrangement joins TRBV5-6 to TRBJ2-7, with D possibly TRBD1 on 6 matching bases. Germline assignment: CDR1 SGHDT and CDR2 YYEEEE. The CDR3 totals 15 residues. The germline V and J ends were trimmed by 3 bases and 5 bases, with 18 bases remaining between them. The CDR3 is CASSSNVYRVDEQYF. The DNA for the CDR3 is TGTGCCAGCAGCTCAAATGTATACAGGGTCGACGAGCAGTACTTC. Together with reference TRBV5-6 and TRBJ2-7, the CDR3 gives the full variable domain: DAGVTQSPTHLIKTRGQQVTLRCSPKSGHDTVSWYQQALGQGPQFIFQYYEEEERQRGNFPDRFSGHQFPNYSSELNVNALLLGDSALYLCASSSNVYRVDEQYFGPGTRLTVT.

The chain is built from TRBV4-1 and TRBJ1-2; 8 bases align to TRBD1. The CDR3 spans 15 residues. Germline V gene sequence: CDR1 MGHRA, CDR2 YSYEKL. Trimming took 1 base from V and 4 from J; bases not matched to a gene: 5. CDR3 protein: CASSQGQGSAYGYTF. The DNA of the CDR3 is TGCGCCAGCAGCCAAGGACAGGGGTCGGCCTATGGCTACACCTTC.

The gene calls are TRBV7-9 and TRBJ2-7, with D perhaps TRBD1 (5 bases). This CDR3 spans 14 amino acids. V was shortened by 3 bases and J by 2 bases, with 11 bases between the two germline ends. In germline, CDR1 is SEHNR, CDR2 FQNEAQ (reference sequence). CDR3 coding DNA: TGTGCCAGCAGCTTCATGGGGCTTACCTACGAGCAGTACTTC. Its translation: CASSFMGLTYEQYF.

The CDR3 DNA sequence: TGTGCCAGCAGCCTCCCCTGGAGCGACTACAATGAGCAGTTCTTC. This codes for CASSLPWSDYNEQFF. The V gene is TRBV7-8, the J gene TRBJ2-1; D is ambiguous. Trimming took 5 bases from V and 3 from J, leaving 14 bases between them. The CDR3 consists of 15 residues. The germline gives CDR1 SGHVS, CDR2 FQNEAQ.

The chain joins TRBV5-1 to TRBJ2-7, with 9 bases that match TRBD1. Trimming removed 4 bases from V and 2 bases from J; junction bases left unmatched: 7. This CDR3 has 15 residues. CDR1 and CDR2 (germline): SGHRS, YFSETQ. The CDR3 reads CASSHGTGSPYEQYF. CDR3 DNA sequence: TGCGCCAGCAGCCACGGGACAGGGTCCCCCTACGAGCAGTACTTC.

This chain links TRBV30 with TRBJ2-1; 7 positions agree with TRBD2. This CDR3 contains 15 residues. The V gene end was trimmed by 5 bases and the J gene end by 4 bases; junction bases not matched to a gene: 11. Germline-derived CDR1 and CDR2 are GTSNPN and SVGIG (reference sequence). The CDR3 DNA reads as TGTGCCTGGCAAGATGGCAGCGGGGCATACAATGAGCAGTTCTTC. Its protein product is CAWQDGSGAYNEQFF.

The CDR3 sequence: CASSLPSGGAGEQYF. Here the CDR3 DNA reads TGCGCCAGCAGCTTACCTAGCGGGGGGGCAGGGGAGCAGTACTTC. V and J are TRBV5-1 and TRBJ2-7; 12 bases map to TRBD2. This CDR3 contains 15 residues. Trimming at V came to 2 bases and at J to 7 bases, leaving 7 bases not matched to a gene. Germline V lookup: CDR1 SGHRS, CDR2 YFSETQ.

The count of this clone is one. This chain joins TRBV6-1 and TRBJ2-7, with TRBD1 matching 8 bases. This CDR3 spans 15 amino acids. Germline V gives CDR1 MNHNS, CDR2 SASEGT. V was clipped by 5 bases and J by 3 bases; unmatched bases: 9. The CDR3 DNA reads as TGTGCCAGCAGTCGCTCCGGGACAGGAAGCTACGAGCAGTACTTC. Translated, it gives CASSRSGTGSYEQYF.

CDR3 sequence reads: CASSTSPAGQREQYF. The CDR3, as DNA: TGTGCCAGTAGTACCTCGCCGGCAGGACAACGCGAGCAGTACTTC. This chain uses TRBV19 with TRBJ2-5; D is perhaps TRBD1 (5 bases). With the DNA end fitting TRBJ2-7 better, the J assignment may be wrong. This CDR3 is 15 amino acids long. CDR1 is LNHDA and CDR2 is SQIVND in the germline V gene (reference sequence).

The gene calls are TRBV29-1 and TRBJ2-3, with 11 bases matching TRBD2. After removal of 4 bases from V and 1 base from J, the junction contained 4 bases not matched to a gene. The CDR3 contains 15 residues. CDR1 SQVTM and CDR2 ANQGSEA come from the germline V gene. CDR3 region: CSVVLAGDGTDTQYF. The CDR3 bases are TGCAGCGTTGTACTAGCGGGAGACGGCACAGATACGCAGTATTTT.

This clone was counted only a few times. The J gene is TRBJ2-3, the V gene TRBV30; D unclear. The germline V and J ends were trimmed by 3 bases and 2 bases, with 12 bases remaining between them. CDR3 length equals 14 residues. The germline gives CDR1 GTSNPN, CDR2 SVGIG (reference sequence). This CDR3 reads CAWSRNKNTDTQYF. In DNA, the CDR3 is TGTGCCTGGAGCCGTAATAAAAACACAGATACGCAGTATTTT.

This chain connects TRBV9 to TRBJ1-2, with 8 nucleotides matching TRBD1. V shed 4 bases and J 8 bases; nucleotides not matched to a gene: 10. CDR1 is SGDLS and CDR2 is YYNGEE in the germline V gene. This CDR3 has 14 residues. CDR3 DNA: TGTGCCAGCAGCCTTTACCAGGGGGCCTCAGGCTACACCTTC. Residues: CASSLYQGASGYTF.

This sequence joins TRBV4-1 and TRBJ1-4; D gene ambiguous. Germline V lookup: CDR1 MGHRA, CDR2 YSYEKL. The CDR3 consists of 15 residues. V was cut by 0 bases and J by 4 bases, with 9 bases left in between. The CDR3 reads CASSQERGINEKLFF. CDR3 DNA sequence: TGCGCCAGCAGCCAAGAGCGGGGAATTAATGAAAAACTGTTTTTT.

This clone was detected only once. The V and J genes are TRBV7-2 and TRBJ1-1; D ambiguous. This CDR3 contains 16 residues. From germline, CDR1 is SGHTA and CDR2 FQGNSA. Trimming removed 1 base from V and 1 base from J, with 13 bases in between. The CDR3 DNA reads TGTGCCAGCAGCTTAGGGCCGTGGGCCCAGAACACTGAAGCTTTCTTT. Translating gives CASSLGPWAQNTEAFF.

The chain recombines TRBV9 with TRBJ2-1; the D is unclear. Germline CDR1 reads SGDLS; CDR2 reads YYNGEE. Trimming took off 5 bases at V and 10 bases at J, with 13 bases between the two ends. The CDR3 is 12 residues long. CDR3 nucleotides: TGTGCCAGCAGTGTCATTAAGGAGGAGCAGTTCTTC. Its translation: CASSVIKEEQFF.

This clone was detected only a few times. This rearrangement joins TRBV2 to TRBJ2-1, with TRBD2 matching over 11 bases. V trimming: 4 bases; J trimming: 1 base; junction bases outside the gene matches: 3. The CDR3 totals 16 residues. From germline, CDR1 is SNHLY and CDR2 FYNNEI. As DNA, the CDR3 is TGTGCCAGCAGTGTGGGACTAGCGGCTTCCTACAATGAGCAGTTCTTC. Translating gives CASSVGLAASYNEQFF.

The rearrangement joins TRBV6-5 to TRBJ2-1; 8 nucleotides match TRBD1. The V gene's germline CDR1 is MNHEY and CDR2 SVGAGI. The CDR3 is 15 residues long. With 5 bases clipped from V and 2 bases from J, the junction kept 5 bases outside the gene matches. In DNA, the CDR3 is TGTGCCAGCAGTCCCCCAGGGGGCGCCTACAATGAGCAGTTCTTC. Protein sequence: CASSPPGGAYNEQFF.

The chain uses TRBV5-1 and TRBJ2-7; 9 bases match TRBD1. V lost 2 bases and J lost 2; bases outside the gene matches: 5. This CDR3 is built from 15 residues. The germline gives CDR1 SGHRS, CDR2 YFSETQ. The CDR3: CASSLFRDRAYEQYF. The DNA of the CDR3 is TGCGCCAGCAGCTTATTCCGGGACAGGGCCTACGAGCAGTACTTC. Supplemented by reference TRBV5-1 and TRBJ2-7, the full variable domain reads KAGVTQTPRYLIKTRGQQVTLSCSPISGHRSVSWYQQTPGQGLQFLFEYFSETQRNKGNFPGRFSGRQFSNSRSEMNVSTLELGDSALYLCASSLFRDRAYEQYFGPGTRLTVT.

V usage is TRBV7-3 and J usage is TRBJ1-6; D possibly corresponds to TRBD1 (6 bases). Germline V gives CDR1 SGHTA, CDR2 FQGTGA. The ends were cut back, 5 bases at V and 5 bases at J, with 13 bases in the middle. The CDR3 has 15 amino acids. CDR3: CASSREGHHNSPLHF. The CDR3 nucleotides are TGTGCCAGCAGCCGGGAGGGACACCATAATTCACCCCTCCACTTT.